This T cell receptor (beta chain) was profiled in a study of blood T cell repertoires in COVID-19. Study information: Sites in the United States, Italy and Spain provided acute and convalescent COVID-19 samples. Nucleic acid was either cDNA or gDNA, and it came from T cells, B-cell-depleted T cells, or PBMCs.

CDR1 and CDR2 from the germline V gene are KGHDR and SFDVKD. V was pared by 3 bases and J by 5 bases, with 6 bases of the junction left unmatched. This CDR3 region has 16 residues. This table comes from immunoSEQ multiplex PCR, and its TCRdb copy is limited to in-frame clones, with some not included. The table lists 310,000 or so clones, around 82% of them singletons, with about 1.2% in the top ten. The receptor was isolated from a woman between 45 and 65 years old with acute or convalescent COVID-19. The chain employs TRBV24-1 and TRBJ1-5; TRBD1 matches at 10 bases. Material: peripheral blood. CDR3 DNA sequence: TGTGCCACCAGTGATCTCGACAGGGGGCGTTATCAGCCCCAGCATTTT. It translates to CATSDLDRGRYQPQHF.